The clone carrying this T cell receptor beta chain was counted many times. Its target is not known. Germline V gene lookup returns CDR1 LGHDT and CDR2 YNNKEL (reference sequence). The CDR3 covers 12 residues. V was trimmed by 4 bases and J by 6 bases, leaving 8 bases between them. These data come from a study of T cells in Graves' hyperthyroidism and ophthalmopathy. The study's findings and limits: Most thyroid-expanded clonotypes above 0.001 were also found in blood. Stable hyperthyroidism was separated from ophthalmopathy by a model based on 13 V-J features.

Based on clinical symptoms, serum thyroxine and TRAb, thyroid ultrasound and orbital computed tomography, diagnoses were reached. The blood sample predates any ophthalmopathy symptoms, coming from first hyperthyroidism diagnosis. Using RNA transcripts as the source, TCR beta CDR3 regions were amplified. An initial round of RT-PCR targeting the TCR CDR3 relied on the HTBI primer set. One entry per CDR3 protein, called by TCRdb with MiXCR from the multiplex PCR reads. The sample lists around 380,000 distinct CDR3 sequences, approximately 13% occurring once. The sample taken for sequencing was blood. The chain employs TRBV3-1 and TRBJ2-3; tentative D call: TRBD2 (6 bases). The clonotype comes from a man aged 25 to 45 with Graves' hyperthyroidism that later progressed to Graves' ophthalmopathy. CDR3 region: CASSPGGDTQYF. CDR3 coding DNA: TGTGCCAGCAGCCCCGGAGGGGATACGCAGTATTTT.